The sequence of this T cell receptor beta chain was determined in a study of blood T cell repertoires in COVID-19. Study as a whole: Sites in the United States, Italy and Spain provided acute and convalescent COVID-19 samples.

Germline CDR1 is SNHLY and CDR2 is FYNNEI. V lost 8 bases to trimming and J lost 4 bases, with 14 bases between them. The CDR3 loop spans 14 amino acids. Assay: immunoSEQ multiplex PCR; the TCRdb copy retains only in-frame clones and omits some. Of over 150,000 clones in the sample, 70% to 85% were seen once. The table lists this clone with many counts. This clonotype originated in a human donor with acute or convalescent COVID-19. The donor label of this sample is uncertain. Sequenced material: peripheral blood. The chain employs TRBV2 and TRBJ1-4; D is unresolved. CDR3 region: CASGGGGINEKLFF. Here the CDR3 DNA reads TGTGCCAGCGGTGGTGGAGGGATTAATGAAAAACTGTTTTTT. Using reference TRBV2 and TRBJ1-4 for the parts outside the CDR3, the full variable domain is EPEVTQTPSHQVTQMGQEVILRCVPISNHLYFYWYRQILGQKVEFLVSFYNNEISEKSEIFDDQFSVERPDGSNFTLKIRSTKLEDSAMYFCASGGGGINEKLFFGSGTQLSVL.